These 17 T cell receptor beta chains share one sample of origin, sequenced in a study of blood T cells in healthy people across ages (dated by TCRdb to 2013 to 2016). Receptor amplification or capture employed 5' RACE. The sequencer was an Illumina HiSeq 2500. A second PCR of 7 to 11 cycles was performed with a sample-barcoded 5' primer and a J-beta primer mix. TCRdb reworked the public reads: Q25 trimming with fastp, MiXCR clone assembly, productive beta chains retained. Duplicate CDR3 protein sequences are folded into a single record with the most common DNA and genes. The sample table shows around 870,000 distinct CDR3 sequences, and more than 25% are seen once. The ten largest clones take up 15% to 20% of the sample. Material for sequencing was blood. The receptors here all came from a woman older than 75 in good health.

On this clonotype itself: Germline and junction disagree at one end, which may indicate a read error. J is TRBJ2-2 and V is TRBV7-6; TRBD1 agrees at 7 bases. This CDR3 has 14 amino acids. Germline CDR1 is SGHVS and CDR2 is FNYEAQ. CDR3 sequence: CACRRQGHTGELFF. In DNA, the CDR3 is TGTGCCTGCAGGAGACAGGGCCACACCGGGGAGCTGTTTTTT.

This clonotype has more than one count but fewer than ten. A read error is possible here, since a much larger clone lies one base away. The J gene is TRBJ2-1, the V gene TRBV6-2 or TRBV6-3; D may be TRBD2 (5 bases). The germline V gene has CDR1 MNHEY and CDR2 SVGEGT. This CDR3 contains 13 residues. The V gene lost 6 bases and the J gene lost 9 bases, with 15 bases spanning the gap. For the CDR3, the DNA is TGTGCCAGCAGACCTACCGAGGGCAGTGAGCAGTTCTTC. Protein: CASRPTEGSEQFF.

This clonotype was detected many times. The chain employs TRBV7-6 and TRBJ2-7; D gene uncertain. This CDR3 has 14 residues. Germline CDR1 reads SGHVS; CDR2 reads FNYEAQ. V lost 1 base and J lost 3, with 10 bases in between. The CDR3 DNA is TGTGCCAGCAGCTTAGGTCTGGGTAACTACGAGCAGTACTTC. It codes for CASSLGLGNYEQYF.

The V and J genes are TRBV6-6 and TRBJ2-1; TRBD2 might be the D (6 bases). V lost 6 bases, J lost 4 bases, and 16 bases lay in between. The CDR3 is 15 amino acids. Germline V gives CDR1 MNHNY, CDR2 SVGAGI (reference sequence). The CDR3 spells CASSPGVGGYNEQFF. The CDR3, as DNA: TGTGCCAGCAGCCCGGGGGTGGGGGGTTACAATGAGCAGTTCTTC.

This clonotype was picked up one time. The chain couples TRBV7-2 to TRBJ2-5; 11 bases line up with TRBD1. This CDR3 region has 15 residues. V lost 4 bases, J lost 4 bases, and 5 bases stayed unmatched. Germline lookup yields CDR1 SGHTA and CDR2 FQGNSA. The CDR3 loop reads CASSWGTGGGETQYF. CDR3 DNA: TGTGCCAGCAGCTGGGGGACAGGGGGAGGAGAGACCCAGTACTTC.

J is TRBJ2-7 and V is TRBV11-2; maybe TRBD2 (5 bases). Germline values: CDR1 SGHAT, CDR2 FQNNGV. This CDR3 contains 16 residues. Trimming cost V 5 bases and J 3 bases, with 20 bases left between them. The CDR3 nucleotides read TGTGCCAGCAGCCCCTTGGCCCGCTCGAGGGACTACGAGCAGTACTTC. As protein: CASSPLARSRDYEQYF.

At least ten counts were recorded for this clonotype. The J gene is TRBJ2-1, the V gene TRBV6-2 or TRBV6-3, with 7 bases that match TRBD2. V trimming: 6 bases; J trimming: 4 bases; junction bases outside the gene matches: 9. The CDR3 extends over 15 amino acids. Germline V gene data show CDR1 as MNHEY and CDR2 as SVGEGT. CDR3: CASRFGLVGYNEQFF. DNA for the CDR3: TGTGCCAGCAGATTCGGACTAGTCGGGTACAATGAGCAGTTCTTC.

This chain joins TRBV7-8 and TRBJ2-5; D unresolved. V was shortened by 5 bases and J by 5 bases, with 9 bases between the two germline ends. Germline V gene sequence: CDR1 SGHVS, CDR2 FQNEAQ. CDR3 length: 12 amino acids. CDR3 amino acids: CASSSLVETQYF. The CDR3 DNA reads as TGTGCCAGCAGCAGCCTGGTGGAGACCCAGTACTTC.

The table lists this clonotype with many counts. This chain links TRBV10-3 with TRBJ2-1; TRBD1 might be the D (6 bases). CDR1 ENHRY and CDR2 SYGVKD come from the germline V gene. V lost 3 bases, J lost 7 bases, and 7 bases lay in between. This CDR3 region has 12 residues. The chain's CDR3 is CAISDRGNEQFF. The DNA for the CDR3 is TGTGCCATCAGTGACAGGGGAAATGAGCAGTTCTTC.

This clonotype was observed at least ten times. The chain carries TRBV7-2 and TRBJ2-5; TRBD1 aligns across 11 bases. With 5 bases clipped from V and 4 bases from J, the junction kept 3 bases outside the gene matches. There are 14 residues in the CDR3. Germline CDR1 SGHTA, CDR2 FQGNSA. The CDR3 is CASSRGTGGETQYF. CDR3 coding DNA: TGTGCCAGCAGCCGAGGGACAGGGGGAGAGACCCAGTACTTC.

This clonotype was seen ten or more times. The V and J genes are TRBV12-3 or TRBV12-4 and TRBJ1-2; the D gene is possibly TRBD1 (6 bases). Deletions cut 3 bases from V and 2 bases from J, with 13 bases between. This CDR3 spans 15 amino acids. CDR3 nucleotides: TGTGCCAGCAGTTTCGGGGCAGGGGCGAACTATGGCTACACCTTC. Its protein is CASSFGAGANYGYTF.

This clonotype has a handful of counts. This may arise from a read error, as a much more abundant clone is one base away. The chain recombines TRBV16 with TRBJ2-1; D is unclear. The tail of the sequence fits TRBJ2-7 better, so the J call may be wrong. CDR1 and CDR2 from the germline V gene are KGHSY and FQNENV. This CDR3 region has 18 residues. CDR3 DNA: TGTGCCAGCAGCCAATCTATTGGGCCGCTGGTCTCCTACAATGAGCAGTACTTC. Amino acids: CASSQSIGPLVSYNEQYF.

The chain employs TRBV20-1 and TRBJ2-1, with D maybe TRBD2 (5 bases). Germline V gene data show CDR1 as DFQATT and CDR2 as SNEGSKA (reference sequence). This CDR3 comprises 10 residues. Between the trimmed V and J ends, which lost 5 bases and 9 bases, there was a span of 8 bases. The DNA for the CDR3 is TGCAGTGCTGGGAGAGCTGAGCAGTTCTTC. Its translation: CSAGRAEQFF.

Concerning this clonotype itself: A much bigger clone sits one base away, suggesting this may be a read error. This sequence joins TRBV5-1 and TRBJ1-5; unclear D gene. The CDR3 has 15 amino acids. Germline V gene lookup returns CDR1 SGHRS and CDR2 YFSETQ. The chain's CDR3 is CASSLGPAGNRPQHF. CDR3 in DNA: TGCGCCAGCAGCTTGGGCCCAGCGGGGAATCGGCCCCAGCATTTT.

This clonotype was picked up a small number of times. The V and J genes are TRBV7-2 and TRBJ1-6; D may be TRBD1 (6 bases). Trimming removed 2 bases from V and 10 bases from J, with 27 bases in between. The CDR3 is 19 amino acids. CDR1 is SGHTA and CDR2 is FQGNSA in the germline V gene. As DNA, the CDR3 is TGTGCCAGCAGCTTAATCCCGACAAATCGGTGGGGGGCGTACTCACCCCTCCACTTT. Protein: CASSLIPTNRWGAYSPLHF.

A few counts support this clonotype. This may be a read error: a much more frequent sequence differs by one nucleotide. The genes are TRBV6-4 and TRBJ2-5; D is unresolved. Germline lookup yields CDR1 MRHNA and CDR2 SNTAGT. Trimming removed 0 bases from V and 11 bases from J, with 13 bases in between. The CDR3 runs 13 residues. The CDR3 region has the DNA TGTGCCAGCAGTGACTCAAATTACAATGAGCAGTACTTC. Its translation: CASSDSNYNEQYF.

The rearrangement uses TRBV20-1 and TRBJ2-4; tentatively, D is TRBD2 (6 bases). Trimming took off 3 bases at V and 7 bases at J, with 10 bases between the two ends. Germline V CDR1 and CDR2: DFQATT, SNEGSKA (reference sequence). The length of the CDR3 is 12 residues. Written as DNA, the CDR3 is TGCAGTGCTAGCGGGAGTCAGAACATTCAGTACTTC. As protein: CSASGSQNIQYF.